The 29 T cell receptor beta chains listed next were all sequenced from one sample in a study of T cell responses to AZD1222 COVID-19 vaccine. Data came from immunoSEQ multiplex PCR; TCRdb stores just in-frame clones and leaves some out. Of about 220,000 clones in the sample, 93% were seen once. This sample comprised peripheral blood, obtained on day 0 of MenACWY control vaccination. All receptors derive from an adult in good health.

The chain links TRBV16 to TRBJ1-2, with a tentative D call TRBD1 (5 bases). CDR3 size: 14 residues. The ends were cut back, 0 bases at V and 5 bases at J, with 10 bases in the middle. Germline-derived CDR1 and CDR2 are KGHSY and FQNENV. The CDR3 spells CASSQSGGEYGYTF. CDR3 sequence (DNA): TGTGCCAGCAGCCAATCCGGAGGGGAGTATGGCTACACCTTC. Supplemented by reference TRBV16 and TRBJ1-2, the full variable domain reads GEEVAQTPKHLVRGEGQKAKLYCAPIKGHSYVFWYQQVLKNEFKFLISFQNENVFDETGMPKERFSAKCLPNSPCSLEIQATKLEDSAVYFCASSQSGGEYGYTFGSGTRLTVV.

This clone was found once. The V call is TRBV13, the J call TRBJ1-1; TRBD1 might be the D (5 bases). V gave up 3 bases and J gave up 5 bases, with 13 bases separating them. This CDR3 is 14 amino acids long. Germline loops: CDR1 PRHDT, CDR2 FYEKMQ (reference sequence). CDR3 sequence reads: CASSLGRSGTEAFF. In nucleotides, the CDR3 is TGTGCCAGCAGCTTGGGACGGTCTGGGACTGAAGCTTTCTTT.

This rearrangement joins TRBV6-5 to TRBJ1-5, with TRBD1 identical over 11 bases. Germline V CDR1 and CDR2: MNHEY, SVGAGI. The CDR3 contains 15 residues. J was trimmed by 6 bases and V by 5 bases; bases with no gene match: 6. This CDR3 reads CASSTGTGGFQPQHF. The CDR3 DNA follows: TGTGCCAGCAGTACCGGGACAGGGGGTTTTCAGCCCCAGCATTTT.

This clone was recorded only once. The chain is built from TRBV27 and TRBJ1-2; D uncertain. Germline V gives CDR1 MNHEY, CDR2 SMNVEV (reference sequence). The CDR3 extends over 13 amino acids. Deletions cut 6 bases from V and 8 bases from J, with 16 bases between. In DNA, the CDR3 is TGTGCCAGCAGGATGAAAGGTGGAATAGGCTACACCTTC. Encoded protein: CASRMKGGIGYTF.

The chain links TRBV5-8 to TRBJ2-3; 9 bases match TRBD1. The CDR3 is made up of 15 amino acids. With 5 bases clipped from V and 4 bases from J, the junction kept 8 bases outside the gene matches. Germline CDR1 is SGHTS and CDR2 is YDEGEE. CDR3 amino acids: CASRWKQGAADTQYF. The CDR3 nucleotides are TGTGCCAGCAGGTGGAAACAGGGGGCGGCAGATACGCAGTATTTT.

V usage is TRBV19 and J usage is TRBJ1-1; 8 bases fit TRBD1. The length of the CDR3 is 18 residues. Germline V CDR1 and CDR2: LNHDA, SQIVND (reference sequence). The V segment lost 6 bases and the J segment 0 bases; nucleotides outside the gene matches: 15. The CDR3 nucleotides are TGTGCCAGTAGAGCCTTTGGGACAGGCGATAATATGAACACTGAAGCTTTCTTT. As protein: CASRAFGTGDNMNTEAFF.

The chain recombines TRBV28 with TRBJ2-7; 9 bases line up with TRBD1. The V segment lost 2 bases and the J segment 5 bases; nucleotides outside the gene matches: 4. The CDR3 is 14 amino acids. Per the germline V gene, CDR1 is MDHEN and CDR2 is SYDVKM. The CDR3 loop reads CASSLRDRVHEQYF. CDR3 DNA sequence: TGTGCCAGCAGTTTAAGGGACAGGGTCCACGAGCAGTACTTC.

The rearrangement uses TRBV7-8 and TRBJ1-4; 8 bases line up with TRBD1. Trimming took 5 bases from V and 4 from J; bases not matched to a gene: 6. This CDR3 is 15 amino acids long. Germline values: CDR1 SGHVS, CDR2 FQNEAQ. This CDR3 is CASSLNRGSNEKLFF. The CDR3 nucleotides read TGTGCCAGCAGCCTAAACAGGGGGAGTAATGAAAAACTGTTTTTT.

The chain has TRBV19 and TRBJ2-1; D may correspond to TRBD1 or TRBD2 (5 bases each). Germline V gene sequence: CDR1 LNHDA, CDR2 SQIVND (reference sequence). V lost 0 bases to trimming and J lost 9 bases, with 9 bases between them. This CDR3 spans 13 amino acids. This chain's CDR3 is CASSIERGLEQFF. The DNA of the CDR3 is TGTGCCAGTAGTATAGAGAGGGGTCTTGAGCAGTTCTTC.

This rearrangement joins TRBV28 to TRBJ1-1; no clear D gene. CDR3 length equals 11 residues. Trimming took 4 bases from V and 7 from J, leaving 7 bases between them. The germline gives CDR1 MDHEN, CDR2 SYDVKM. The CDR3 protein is CASSSPYEAFF. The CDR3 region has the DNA TGTGCCAGCAGTTCACCGTATGAAGCTTTCTTT.

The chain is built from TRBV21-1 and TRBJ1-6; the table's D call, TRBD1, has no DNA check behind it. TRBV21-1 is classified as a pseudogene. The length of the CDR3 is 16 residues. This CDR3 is CASSKRDRAVGSPLHF. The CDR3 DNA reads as TGTGCCAGCAGCAAGCGAGACAGGGCCGTGGGATCACCCCTCCACTTT.

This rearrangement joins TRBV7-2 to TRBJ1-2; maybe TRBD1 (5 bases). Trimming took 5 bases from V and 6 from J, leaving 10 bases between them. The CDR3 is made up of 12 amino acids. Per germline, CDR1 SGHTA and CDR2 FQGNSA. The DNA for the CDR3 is TGTGCCAGCAGCCTAGGGGCGGATGGCTACACCTTC. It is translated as CASSLGADGYTF.

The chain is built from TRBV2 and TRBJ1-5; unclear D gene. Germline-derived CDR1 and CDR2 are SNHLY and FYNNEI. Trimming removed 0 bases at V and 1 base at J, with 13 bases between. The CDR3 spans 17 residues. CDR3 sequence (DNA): TGTGCCAGCAGTGAAGCTTGGGGAGGAGGGAGCAATCAGCCCCAGCATTTT. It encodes CASSEAWGGGSNQPQHF.

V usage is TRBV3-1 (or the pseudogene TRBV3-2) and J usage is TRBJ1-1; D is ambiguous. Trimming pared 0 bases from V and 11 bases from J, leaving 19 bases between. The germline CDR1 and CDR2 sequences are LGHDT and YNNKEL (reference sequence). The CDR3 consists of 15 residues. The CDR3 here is CASSQEWTGRRWAFF. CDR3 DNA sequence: TGTGCCAGCAGCCAAGAGTGGACGGGAAGACGCTGGGCTTTCTTT.

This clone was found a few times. This CDR3 reads CASSESRMWEQYF. The CDR3 region has the DNA TGTGCCAGCAGTGAGTCGAGGATGTGGGAGCAGTACTTC. The chain has TRBV6-1 and TRBJ2-7; no definite D call. V was cut by 3 bases and J by 7 bases, with 13 bases left in between. The length of the CDR3 is 13 residues. The germline CDR1 and CDR2 sequences are MNHNS and SASEGT.

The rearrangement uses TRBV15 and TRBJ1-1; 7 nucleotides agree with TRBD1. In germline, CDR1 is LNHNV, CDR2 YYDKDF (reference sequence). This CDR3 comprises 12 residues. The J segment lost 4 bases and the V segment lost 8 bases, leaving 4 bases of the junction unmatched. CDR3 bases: TGTGCCACCCGACAGGGATCCACTGAAGCTTTCTTT. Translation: CATRQGSTEAFF.

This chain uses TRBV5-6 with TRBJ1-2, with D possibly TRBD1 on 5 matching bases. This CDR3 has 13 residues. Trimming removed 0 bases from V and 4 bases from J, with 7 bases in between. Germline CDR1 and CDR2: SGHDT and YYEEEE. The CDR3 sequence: CASSLGQSYGYTF. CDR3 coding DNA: TGTGCCAGCAGCTTGGGACAGAGCTATGGCTACACCTTC.

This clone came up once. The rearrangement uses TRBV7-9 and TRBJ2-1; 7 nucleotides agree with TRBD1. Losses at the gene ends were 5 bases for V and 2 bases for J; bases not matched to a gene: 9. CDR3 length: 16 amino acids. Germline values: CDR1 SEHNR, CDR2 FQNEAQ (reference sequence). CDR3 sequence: CASSLPGQPAYNEQFF. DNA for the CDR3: TGTGCCAGCAGCCTACCGGGACAGCCGGCCTACAATGAGCAGTTCTTC.

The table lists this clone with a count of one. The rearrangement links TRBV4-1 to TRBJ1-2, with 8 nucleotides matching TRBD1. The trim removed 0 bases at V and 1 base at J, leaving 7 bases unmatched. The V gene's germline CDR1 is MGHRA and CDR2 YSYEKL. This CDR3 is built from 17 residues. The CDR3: CASSQDLRGTGNYGYTF. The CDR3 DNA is TGCGCCAGCAGCCAAGATCTTCGCGGGACAGGTAACTATGGCTACACCTTC.

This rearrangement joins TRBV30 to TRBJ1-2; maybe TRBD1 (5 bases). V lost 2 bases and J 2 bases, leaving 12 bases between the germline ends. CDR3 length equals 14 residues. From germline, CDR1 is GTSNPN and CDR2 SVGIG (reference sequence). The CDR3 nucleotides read TGTGCCTGGAGTCTCTGGGGGGGGAACTATGGCTACACCTTC. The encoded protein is CAWSLWGGNYGYTF.

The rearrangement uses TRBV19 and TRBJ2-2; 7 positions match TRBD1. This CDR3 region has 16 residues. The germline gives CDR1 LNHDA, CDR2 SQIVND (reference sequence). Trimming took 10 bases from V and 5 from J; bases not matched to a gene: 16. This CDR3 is CATYPRQGGTTGELFF. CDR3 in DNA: TGTGCCACCTACCCCCGACAGGGCGGTACGACCGGGGAGCTGTTTTTT.

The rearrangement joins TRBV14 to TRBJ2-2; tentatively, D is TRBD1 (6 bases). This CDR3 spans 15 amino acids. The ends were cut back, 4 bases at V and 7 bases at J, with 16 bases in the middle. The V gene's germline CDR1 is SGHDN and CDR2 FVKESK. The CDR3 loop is CASSPRTVIHGELFF. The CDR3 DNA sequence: TGTGCCAGCAGCCCCCGGACAGTGATTCACGGGGAGCTGTTTTTT.

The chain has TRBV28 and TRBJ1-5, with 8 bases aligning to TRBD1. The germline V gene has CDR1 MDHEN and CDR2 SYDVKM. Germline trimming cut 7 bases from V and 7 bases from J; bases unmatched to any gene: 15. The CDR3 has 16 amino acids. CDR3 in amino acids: CASTLRGQGARQPQHF. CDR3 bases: TGTGCCAGCACCCTCCGAGGTCAGGGGGCTAGGCAGCCCCAGCATTTT.

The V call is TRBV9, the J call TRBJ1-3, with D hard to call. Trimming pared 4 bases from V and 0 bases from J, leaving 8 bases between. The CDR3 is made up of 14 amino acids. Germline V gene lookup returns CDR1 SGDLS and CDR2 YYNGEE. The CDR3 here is CASSRADSGNTIYF. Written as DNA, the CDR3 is TGTGCCAGCAGCAGGGCCGACTCTGGAAACACCATATATTTT.

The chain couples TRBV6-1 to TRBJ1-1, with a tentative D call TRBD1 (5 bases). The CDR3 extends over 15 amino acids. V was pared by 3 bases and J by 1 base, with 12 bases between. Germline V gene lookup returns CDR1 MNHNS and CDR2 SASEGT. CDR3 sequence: CASSEVWGGNTEAFF. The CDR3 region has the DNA TGTGCCAGCAGTGAGGTTTGGGGGGGGAACACTGAAGCTTTCTTT.

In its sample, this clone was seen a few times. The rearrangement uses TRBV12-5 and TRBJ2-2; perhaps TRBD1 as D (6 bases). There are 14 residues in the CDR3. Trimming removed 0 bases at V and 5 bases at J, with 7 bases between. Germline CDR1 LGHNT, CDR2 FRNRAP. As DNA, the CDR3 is TGTGCTAGTGGTTTGGTAGGGGGAACCGGGGAGCTGTTTTTT. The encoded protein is CASGLVGGTGELFF.

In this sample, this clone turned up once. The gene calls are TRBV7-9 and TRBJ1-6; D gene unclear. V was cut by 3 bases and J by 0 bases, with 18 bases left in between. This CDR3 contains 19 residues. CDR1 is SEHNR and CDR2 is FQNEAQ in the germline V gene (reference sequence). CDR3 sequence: CASSFNPGVGSSYNSPLHF. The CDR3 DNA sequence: TGTGCCAGCAGCTTTAACCCCGGTGTGGGGAGCTCCTATAATTCACCCCTCCACTTT.

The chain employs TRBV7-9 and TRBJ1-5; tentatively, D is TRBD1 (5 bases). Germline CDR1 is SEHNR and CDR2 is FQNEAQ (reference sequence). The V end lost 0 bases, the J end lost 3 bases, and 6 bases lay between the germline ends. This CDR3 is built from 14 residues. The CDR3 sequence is CASSLAGVNQPQHF. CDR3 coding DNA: TGTGCCAGCAGCTTAGCAGGGGTCAATCAGCCCCAGCATTTT.

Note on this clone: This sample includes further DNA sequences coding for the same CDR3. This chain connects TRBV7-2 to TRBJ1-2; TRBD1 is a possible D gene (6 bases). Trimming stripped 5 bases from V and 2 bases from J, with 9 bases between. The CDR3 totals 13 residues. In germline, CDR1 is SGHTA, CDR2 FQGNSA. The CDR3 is CASSRDRNYGYTF. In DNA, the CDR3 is TGTGCCAGCAGCCGCGACAGGAACTATGGCTACACCTTC. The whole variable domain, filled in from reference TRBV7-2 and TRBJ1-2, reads GAGVSQSPSNKVTEKGKDVELRCDPISGHTALYWYRQSLGQGLEFLIYFQGNSAPDKSGLPSDRFSAERTGGSVSTLTIQRTQQEDSAVYLCASSRDRNYGYTFGSGTRLTVV.